This TCR beta chain emerged from a study of T cell responses to AZD1222 COVID-19 vaccine. The table came from immunoSEQ multiplex PCR; TCRdb's copy has only in-frame clones and leaves some out. The sample yields 110,000 to 150,000 clones, almost 90% seen once. From germline, CDR1 is GTSNPN and CDR2 SVGIG (reference sequence). After removal of 0 bases from V and 2 bases from J, the junction contained 8 bases not matched to a gene. The CDR3 has 16 residues. The clonotype was recovered from an adult in good health. This specimen was peripheral blood, taken on day 0 of AZD1222 vaccination. The chain is built from TRBV30 and TRBJ2-3, with 7 nucleotides matching TRBD2. CDR3 residues: CAWSVLLADTTDTQYF. DNA of the CDR3: TGTGCCTGGAGTGTACTGCTAGCGGACACCACAGATACGCAGTATTTT.